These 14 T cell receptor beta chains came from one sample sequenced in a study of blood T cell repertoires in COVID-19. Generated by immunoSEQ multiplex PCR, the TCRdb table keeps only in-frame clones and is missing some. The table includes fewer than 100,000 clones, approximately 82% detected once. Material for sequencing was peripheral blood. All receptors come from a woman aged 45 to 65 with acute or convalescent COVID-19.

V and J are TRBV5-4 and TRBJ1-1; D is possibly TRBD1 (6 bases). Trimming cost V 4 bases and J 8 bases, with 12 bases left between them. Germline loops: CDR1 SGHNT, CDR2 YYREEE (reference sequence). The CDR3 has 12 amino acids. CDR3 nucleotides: TGTGCCAGCAGCCTTCGGGGGGCCGAAGCTTTCTTT. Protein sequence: CASSLRGAEAFF.

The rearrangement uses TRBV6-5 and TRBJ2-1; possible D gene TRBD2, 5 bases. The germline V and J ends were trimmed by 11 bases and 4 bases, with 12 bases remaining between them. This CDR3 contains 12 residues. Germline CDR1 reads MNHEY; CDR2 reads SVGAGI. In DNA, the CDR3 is TGTGCCTCCGGGATGCCTTACAATGAGCAGTTCTTC. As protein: CASGMPYNEQFF.

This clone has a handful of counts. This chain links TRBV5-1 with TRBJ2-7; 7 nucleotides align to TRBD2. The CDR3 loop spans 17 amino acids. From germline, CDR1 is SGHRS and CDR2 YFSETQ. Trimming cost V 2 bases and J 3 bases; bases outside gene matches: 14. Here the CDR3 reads CASSFSGHSSGVYEQYF. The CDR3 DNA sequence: TGCGCCAGCAGCTTCTCGGGTCACTCCAGCGGGGTCTACGAGCAGTACTTC.

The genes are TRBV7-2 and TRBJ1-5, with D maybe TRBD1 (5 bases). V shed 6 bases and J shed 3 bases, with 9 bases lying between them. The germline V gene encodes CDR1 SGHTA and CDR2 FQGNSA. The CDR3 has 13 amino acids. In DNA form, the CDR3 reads TGTGCCAGCAGGAAGGGGTCCAATCAGCCCCAGCATTTT. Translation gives CASRKGSNQPQHF.

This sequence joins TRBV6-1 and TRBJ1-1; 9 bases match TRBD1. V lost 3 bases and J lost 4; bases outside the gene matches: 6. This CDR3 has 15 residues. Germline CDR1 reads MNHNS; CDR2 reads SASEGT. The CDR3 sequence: CASSDRGQGLTEAFF. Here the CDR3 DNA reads TGTGCCAGCAGTGACCGGGGACAGGGCCTCACTGAAGCTTTCTTT.

CDR3 coding DNA: TGTGCCAGCAGCTTAGCTGGCCAGGTTACCTACGAGCAGTACTTC. Amino acid sequence: CASSLAGQVTYEQYF. The gene calls are TRBV7-8 and TRBJ2-7; D ambiguous. V was trimmed by 0 bases and J by 2 bases, leaving 11 bases between them. This CDR3 comprises 15 residues. The germline V gene has CDR1 SGHVS and CDR2 FQNEAQ.

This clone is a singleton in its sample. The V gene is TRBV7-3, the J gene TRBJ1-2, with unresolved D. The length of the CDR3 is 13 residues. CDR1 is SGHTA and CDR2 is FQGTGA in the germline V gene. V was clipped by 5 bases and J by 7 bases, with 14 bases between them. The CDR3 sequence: CASSLRFDSGYTF. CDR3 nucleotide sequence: TGTGCCAGCAGCCTAAGGTTTGACTCTGGCTACACCTTC.

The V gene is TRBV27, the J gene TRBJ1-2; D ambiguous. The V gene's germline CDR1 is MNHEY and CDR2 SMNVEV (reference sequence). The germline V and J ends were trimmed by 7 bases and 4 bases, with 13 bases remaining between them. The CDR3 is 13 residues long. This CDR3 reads CASNPRDSYGYTF. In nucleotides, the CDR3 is TGTGCCAGCAACCCCCGGGATAGCTATGGCTACACCTTC.

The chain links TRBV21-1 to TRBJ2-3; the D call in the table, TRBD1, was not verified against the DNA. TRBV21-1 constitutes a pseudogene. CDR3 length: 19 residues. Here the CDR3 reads CASSVPLDIRTGDTDTQYF. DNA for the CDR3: TGTGCCAGCAGCGTACCCCTGGATATCCGGACAGGGGACACAGATACGCAGTATTTT.

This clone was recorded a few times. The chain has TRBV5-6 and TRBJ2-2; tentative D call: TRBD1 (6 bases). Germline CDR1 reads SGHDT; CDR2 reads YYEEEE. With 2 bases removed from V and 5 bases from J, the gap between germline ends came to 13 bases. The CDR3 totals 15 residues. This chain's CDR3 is CASSFVQGRTGELFF. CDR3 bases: TGTGCCAGCAGCTTTGTACAGGGAAGGACCGGGGAGCTGTTTTTT.

The CDR3 here is CASTSGQEPQAFF. CDR3 nucleotides: TGTGCCAGCACCTCCGGACAAGAACCCCAGGCTTTCTTT. The V call is TRBV6-5, the J call TRBJ1-1; TRBD1 is a possible D gene (5 bases). Per the germline V gene, CDR1 is MNHEY and CDR2 is SVGAGI. This CDR3 is 13 amino acids long. The V gene lost 7 bases and the J gene lost 11 bases, with 20 bases spanning the gap.

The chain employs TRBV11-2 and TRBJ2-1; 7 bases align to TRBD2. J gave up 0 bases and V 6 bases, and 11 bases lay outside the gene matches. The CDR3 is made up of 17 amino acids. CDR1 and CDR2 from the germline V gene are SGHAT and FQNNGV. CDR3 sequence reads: CASRGRTGGSSYNEQFF. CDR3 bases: TGTGCCAGCAGGGGAAGAACGGGGGGAAGCTCCTACAATGAGCAGTTCTTC. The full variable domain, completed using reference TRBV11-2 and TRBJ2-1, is EAGVAQSPRYKIIEKRQSVAFWCNPISGHATLYWYQQILGQGPKLLIQFQNNGVVDDSQLPKDRFSAERLKGVDSTLKIQPAKLEDSAVYLCASRGRTGGSSYNEQFFGPGTRLTVL.

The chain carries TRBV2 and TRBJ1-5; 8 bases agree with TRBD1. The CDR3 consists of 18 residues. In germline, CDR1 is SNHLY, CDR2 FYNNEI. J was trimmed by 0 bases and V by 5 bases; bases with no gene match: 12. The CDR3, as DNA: TGTGCCAGCAGTCAGGGACAGGAGGGGGTTTATAGCAATCAGCCCCAGCATTTT. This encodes CASSQGQEGVYSNQPQHF.

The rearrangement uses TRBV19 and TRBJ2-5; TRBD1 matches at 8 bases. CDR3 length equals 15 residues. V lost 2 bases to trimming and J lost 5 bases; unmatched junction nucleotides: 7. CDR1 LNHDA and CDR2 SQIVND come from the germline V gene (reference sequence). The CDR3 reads CASSIQGAVFETQYF. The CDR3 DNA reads TGTGCCAGTAGTATACAGGGGGCGGTTTTTGAGACCCAGTACTTC.